This T cell receptor beta chain was obtained from a study of response to subunit inactivated influenza vaccine. Study-level results: Researchers suggested that each seasonal influenza vaccination recruits few new T cells.

The V end lost 0 bases, the J end lost 5 bases, and 10 bases lay between the germline ends. Germline CDR1 and CDR2: SGHTA and FQGNSA. The CDR3 is 14 amino acids. TCRdb called the RT-PCR reads again in MiXCR, with one record for every CDR3 protein. The sample comprises 300,000 to 350,000 distinct CDR3 sequences, around a fifth of which are singletons, and roughly 10% rests with the top ten. This clonotype was counted at least ten times. Its antigen is as yet unknown. J is TRBJ2-5 and V is TRBV7-2; tentative D call: TRBD1 (6 bases). Sequenced here: PBMCs from blood, sampled approximately 20 months after vaccination. The receptor comes from a man between 50 and 75 years old who received an inactivated influenza vaccine. This CDR3 reads CASSLAGALETQYF. CDR3 nucleotide sequence: TGTGCCAGCAGCTTAGCGGGGGCTCTTGAGACCCAGTACTTC.